The sequence of this T cell receptor beta chain was determined in a study of siplizumab effects on memory and regulatory T cells. Study conclusions and caveats: Mapping to unstimulated subsets was achieved for only a minor fraction of alloreactive clones.

In each sample, about 10^5 TCR templates were assayed. Clones were read by immunoSEQ multiplex PCR, and TCRdb kept only the in-frame ones, dropping some. Found here are around 100,000 clones, more than 85% of them singletons; the top ten hold around 0.15%. Comments on this clone: Its antigen is unidentified.

The CDR3 totals 15 residues. V lost 2 bases and J 0 bases, leaving 10 bases between the germline ends. Germline V gene sequence: CDR1 SGHAT, CDR2 FQNNGV. Sequences were obtained from CD4+ T cells sorted from blood. This sequence was found in a human donor in good health. The chain uses TRBV11-2 and TRBJ2-5; maybe TRBD1 (5 bases). In DNA, the CDR3 is TGTGCCAGCAGCTTATTCATCAGGGACCAAGAGACCCAGTACTTC. It encodes CASSLFIRDQETQYF. Full variable domain (rest looked up from reference TRBV11-2 and TRBJ2-5): EAGVAQSPRYKIIEKRQSVAFWCNPISGHATLYWYQQILGQGPKLLIQFQNNGVVDDSQLPKDRFSAERLKGVDSTLKIQPAKLEDSAVYLCASSLFIRDQETQYFGPGTRLLVL.